The 26 T cell receptor beta chains below come from one sample, sequenced in a study of T cell responses to AZD1222 COVID-19 vaccine. The data were produced by immunoSEQ multiplex PCR, yet TCRdb's version contains in-frame clones alone and is incomplete. The sample lists around 190,000 clones, roughly nine tenths occurring once. The sample consisted of peripheral blood, taken 28 days after the second AZD1222 dose. The receptors come from an adult who received the AZD1222 COVID-19 vaccine.

This clone came up once. The chain employs TRBV19 and TRBJ1-2; TRBD1 might be the D (6 bases). V gave up 4 bases and J gave up 3 bases, with 15 bases separating them. Germline CDR1 and CDR2: LNHDA and SQIVND (reference sequence). CDR3 length: 15 amino acids. DNA of the CDR3: TGTGCCAGTAGTAGATCAAGGGGGAAGGACTATGGCTACACCTTC. Residues: CASSRSRGKDYGYTF.

V usage is TRBV28 and J usage is TRBJ2-7, with 10 bases matching TRBD1. The CDR3 is 19 residues long. CDR1 and CDR2 from the germline V gene are MDHEN and SYDVKM. Losses at the gene ends were 4 bases for V and 4 bases for J; bases not matched to a gene: 19. Written as DNA, the CDR3 is TGTGCCAGCAGTTCTGTTCACTATACAGGGGGACAGGGGCGATACGAGCAGTACTTC. It yields the protein CASSSVHYTGGQGRYEQYF.

Turning to this clone: A read error may produce the germline difference seen at one junction end. This sequence joins TRBV19 and TRBJ2-4; TRBD1 agrees at 11 bases. The CDR3 runs 12 residues. CDR1 is LNHDA, CDR2 SQIVND, per germline (reference sequence). The CDR3 here is CASSIGDRGWSF. The DNA for the CDR3 is TGTGCCAGTAGTATAGGGGACAGGGGGTGGTCCTTC.

CDR3 protein: CASSQDPVGVTNEKLFF. The CDR3 coding sequence is TGCGCCAGCAGCCAAGATCCTGTCGGGGTTACTAATGAAAAACTGTTTTTT. V usage is TRBV4-3 and J usage is TRBJ1-4; D uncertain. CDR3 length equals 17 residues. Germline V lookup: CDR1 LGHNA, CDR2 YSLEER. The V gene lost 0 bases and the J gene lost 2 bases, with 13 bases spanning the gap.

The chain carries TRBV2 and TRBJ1-5; perhaps TRBD1 as D (5 bases). Germline assignment: CDR1 SNHLY and CDR2 FYNNEI. CDR3 length equals 13 residues. Deletions cut 5 bases from V and 11 bases from J, with 16 bases between. CDR3 region: CASSWDSMRAQHF. The CDR3 nucleotides read TGTGCCAGCAGTTGGGACTCCATGAGGGCCCAGCATTTT.

The CDR3 region is CASSRRQGVNEKLFF. The CDR3 nucleotides are TGTGCCAGCAGTCGGCGACAGGGGGTTAATGAAAAACTGTTTTTT. The chain carries TRBV2 and TRBJ1-4, with 9 nucleotides matching TRBD1. The CDR3 consists of 15 residues. Germline CDR1 SNHLY, CDR2 FYNNEI. V shed 5 bases, J shed 4 bases, and the junction held 5 bases outside the gene matches.

The CDR3 region is CASSPLTQSEQYF. Written as DNA, the CDR3 is TGTGCCAGCAGCCCCCTGACCCAATCCGAGCAGTACTTC. The chain uses TRBV6-5 and TRBJ2-7; D is uncertain. CDR1 is MNHEY and CDR2 is SVGAGI in the germline V gene. The CDR3 contains 13 residues. V was cut by 6 bases and J by 6 bases, with 15 bases left in between.

The DNA of the CDR3 is TGTGCCAGCAGCCCGGCGGGGACTAGCGGGGAACTCCAAGAGACCCAGTACTTC. This gives the protein CASSPAGTSGELQETQYF. The J gene is TRBJ2-5, the V gene TRBV7-9; 13 positions agree with TRBD2. From germline, CDR1 is SEHNR and CDR2 FQNEAQ (reference sequence). This CDR3 spans 18 amino acids. Losses at the gene ends were 5 bases for V and 1 base for J; bases not matched to a gene: 10. Full variable domain (outside the CDR3, taken from reference TRBV7-9 and TRBJ2-5): DTGVSQNPRHKITKRGQNVTFRCDPISEHNRLYWYRQTLGQGPEFLTYFQNEAQLEKSRLLSDRFSAERPKGSFSTLEIQRTEQGDSAMYLCASSPAGTSGELQETQYFGPGTRLLVL.

This chain links TRBV29-1 with TRBJ2-2; TRBD1 aligns across 7 bases. Germline V gene sequence: CDR1 SQVTM, CDR2 ANQGSEA. With V trimmed by 5 bases and J by 6 bases, 6 bases remained unmatched. CDR3 length: 13 amino acids. DNA of the CDR3: TGCAGCGTTCGGACAGGTCGGGCCGGGGAGCTGTTTTTT. This translates into CSVRTGRAGELFF.

This clone was recorded only once. The gene calls are TRBV7-3 and TRBJ1-1, with 8 nucleotides matching TRBD1. The V segment lost 4 bases and the J segment 7 bases; nucleotides outside the gene matches: 2. Germline lookup yields CDR1 SGHTA and CDR2 FQGTGA. The CDR3 has 12 residues. CDR3 sequence reads: CASSSGQGEAFF. CDR3 sequence (DNA): TGTGCCAGCAGCTCTGGACAGGGTGAAGCTTTCTTT.

V gene TRBV5-1 combines with J gene TRBJ1-5, with D hard to call. CDR1 is SGHRS and CDR2 is YFSETQ in the germline V gene. Trimming removed 5 bases at V and 6 bases at J, with 15 bases between. The CDR3 runs to 14 residues. DNA for the CDR3: TGCGCCAGCAGTACGGACGGCCCCCCTCAGCCCCAGCATTTT. It is translated as CASSTDGPPQPQHF.

This sequence joins TRBV5-6 and TRBJ1-6, with D unclear. This CDR3 has 14 amino acids. The V end lost 3 bases, the J end lost 4 bases, and 8 bases lay between the germline ends. The V gene's germline CDR1 is SGHDT and CDR2 YYEEEE. The CDR3, as DNA: TGTGCCAGCAGCTGGGGAGGGTATAATTCACCCCTCCACTTT. Translation: CASSWGGYNSPLHF.

The chain has TRBV7-9 and TRBJ1-6, with 7 bases fitting TRBD1. Germline-derived CDR1 and CDR2 are SEHNR and FQNEAQ (reference sequence). The V gene end was trimmed by 4 bases and the J gene end by 3 bases; junction bases not matched to a gene: 3. The CDR3 extends over 15 amino acids. Written as DNA, the CDR3 is TGTGCCAGCAGCTACACAGGGGACTATAATTCACCCCTCCACTTT. Protein product: CASSYTGDYNSPLHF.

The genes are TRBV6-5 and TRBJ2-7; 10 bases are shared with TRBD2. V dropped 6 bases and J dropped 4; count of bases not matched to a gene: 3. CDR3 length equals 13 residues. Germline loops: CDR1 MNHEY, CDR2 SVGAGI. As DNA, the CDR3 is TGTGCCAGCAGGAGCGGGGGGGCTTACGAGCAGTACTTC. Amino acids: CASRSGGAYEQYF.

The genes are TRBV3-1 (or the pseudogene TRBV3-2) and TRBJ1-2, with TRBD1 identical over 11 bases. Unmatched junction bases numbered 7, after V lost 4 bases and J lost 6 bases. This CDR3 comprises 15 residues. CDR1 and CDR2 (germline): LGHDT, YNNKEL (reference sequence). The CDR3 bases are TGTGCCAGCAGCCGATGGGACAGGGGGGTGGATGGCTACACCTTC. It is translated as CASSRWDRGVDGYTF.

The V gene is TRBV19, the J gene TRBJ2-7; D is perhaps TRBD2 (5 bases). In germline, CDR1 is LNHDA, CDR2 SQIVND (reference sequence). This CDR3 is built from 18 residues. Trimming stripped 5 bases from V and 5 bases from J, with 28 bases between. In DNA, the CDR3 is TGTGCCAGTAGTCCCCCTTGGCGGAGGACGTCCAGCATCCACGAGCAGTACTTC. The encoded protein is CASSPPWRRTSSIHEQYF.

The chain has TRBV6-5 and TRBJ2-2; D is undetermined. The V gene lost 6 bases and the J gene lost 1 base, with 9 bases spanning the gap. The CDR3 is 14 amino acids. Germline V gene data show CDR1 as MNHEY and CDR2 as SVGAGI. The CDR3 DNA follows: TGTGCCAGCAGCCCACGGTGGAACACCGGGGAGCTGTTTTTT. This codes for CASSPRWNTGELFF.

The CDR3 loop is CASRETGKYGYTF. The CDR3 DNA follows: TGTGCCAGCAGGGAGACAGGGAAGTATGGCTACACCTTC. The chain uses TRBV2 and TRBJ1-2; 7 nucleotides line up with TRBD1. The J segment lost 5 bases and the V segment lost 6 bases, leaving 6 bases of the junction unmatched. Germline values: CDR1 SNHLY, CDR2 FYNNEI. This CDR3 contains 13 residues.

V gene TRBV6-5 combines with J gene TRBJ1-2; 8 nucleotides agree with TRBD1. Unmatched junction bases numbered 5, after V lost 2 bases and J lost 6 bases. The CDR3 loop spans 14 amino acids. Germline CDR1 reads MNHEY; CDR2 reads SVGAGI. The CDR3 sequence: CASSYRQGAHGYTF. CDR3 DNA sequence: TGTGCCAGCAGTTACAGGCAGGGGGCCCATGGCTACACCTTC.

V gene TRBV5-4 combines with J gene TRBJ2-7; 8 bases fit TRBD1. Germline trimming cut 4 bases from V and 2 bases from J; bases unmatched to any gene: 5. The CDR3 sequence is 14 residues long. Germline CDR1 reads SGHNT; CDR2 reads YYREEE (reference sequence). The chain's CDR3 is CASSGPGQAYEQYF. The CDR3 DNA sequence: TGTGCCAGCAGCGGCCCGGGACAGGCCTACGAGCAGTACTTC. The full variable domain, with the rest looked up from reference TRBV5-4 and TRBJ2-7, is ETGVTQSPTHLIKTRGQQVTLRCSSQSGHNTVSWYQQALGQGPQFIFQYYREEENGRGNFPPRFSGLQFPNYSSELNVNALELDDSALYLCASSGPGQAYEQYFGPGTRLTVT.

This chain connects TRBV7-2 to TRBJ1-1; D remains unclear. Germline-derived CDR1 and CDR2 are SGHTA and FQGNSA. Between the trimmed V and J ends, which lost 1 base and 1 base, there was a span of 4 bases. The CDR3 runs to 13 residues. CDR3 protein: CASSLEGNTEAFF. The CDR3 DNA follows: TGTGCCAGCAGCTTAGAAGGGAACACTGAAGCTTTCTTT.

The chain joins TRBV3-1 (or the pseudogene TRBV3-2) to TRBJ2-7; 7 positions agree with TRBD1. V trimming: 5 bases; J trimming: 2 bases; junction bases outside the gene matches: 9. The CDR3 sequence is 15 residues long. The germline gives CDR1 LGHDT, CDR2 YNNKEL (reference sequence). CDR3 nucleotides: TGTGCCAGCAGCTCCCCAGGGGGATACCCCTACGAGCAGTACTTC. Translated, it gives CASSSPGGYPYEQYF.

This clone was observed a handful of times. This chain links TRBV5-5 with TRBJ1-5; D gene uncertain. The CDR3 consists of 15 residues. Germline lookup yields CDR1 SGHKS and CDR2 YYEKEE (reference sequence). V was pared by 0 bases and J by 5 bases, with 12 bases between. The CDR3 loop is CASSLDRGGDQPQHF. The CDR3 DNA follows: TGTGCCAGCAGCTTGGACCGCGGAGGTGATCAGCCCCAGCATTTT.

J is TRBJ2-1 and V is TRBV6-4; 15 nucleotides agree with TRBD2. CDR3 length: 15 residues. The junction had 5 bases not matched to a gene; V was cut back by 5 bases and J by 9 bases. The germline CDR1 and CDR2 sequences are MRHNA and SNTAGT. The CDR3 loop reads CASSRTSGGASEQFF. In DNA, the CDR3 is TGTGCCAGCAGTCGGACTAGCGGGGGGGCCAGTGAGCAGTTCTTC.

The chain is built from TRBV19 and TRBJ1-5; 7 bases agree with TRBD1. The CDR3 is made up of 16 amino acids. CDR1 and CDR2 (germline): LNHDA, SQIVND (reference sequence). Unmatched junction bases numbered 8, after V lost 4 bases and J lost 2 bases. The CDR3 sequence is CASSNRQGAGNQPQHF. The CDR3 bases are TGTGCCAGTAGTAACCGACAGGGAGCAGGCAATCAGCCCCAGCATTTT.

The gene calls are TRBV25-1 and TRBJ1-1, with D maybe TRBD1 (5 bases). Germline CDR1 and CDR2: MGHDK and SYGVNS. Trimming removed 6 bases from V and 2 bases from J, with 19 bases in between. There are 16 residues in the CDR3. The chain's CDR3 is CASRPFYGAGNTEAFF. CDR3 bases: TGTGCCAGCAGACCTTTTTACGGGGCGGGTAACACTGAAGCTTTCTTT.